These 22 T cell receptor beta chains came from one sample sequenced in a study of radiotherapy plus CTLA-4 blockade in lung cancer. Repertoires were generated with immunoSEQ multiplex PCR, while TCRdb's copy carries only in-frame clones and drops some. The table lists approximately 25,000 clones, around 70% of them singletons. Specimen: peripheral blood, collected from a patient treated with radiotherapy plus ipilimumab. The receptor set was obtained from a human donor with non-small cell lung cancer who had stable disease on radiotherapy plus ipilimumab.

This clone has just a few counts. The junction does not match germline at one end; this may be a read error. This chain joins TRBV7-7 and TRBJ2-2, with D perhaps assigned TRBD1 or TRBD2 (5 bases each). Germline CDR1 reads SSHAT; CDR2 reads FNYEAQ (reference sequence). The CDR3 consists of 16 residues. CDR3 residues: CASRSRDGPNTGELFF. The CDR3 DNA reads TGTGCTAGCAGATCCCGGGACGGACCGAACACCGGGGAGCTGTTTTTT. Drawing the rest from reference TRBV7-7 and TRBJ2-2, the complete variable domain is GAGVSQSPRYKVTKRGQDVTLRCDPISSHATLYWYQQALGQGPEFLTYFNYEAQPDKSGLPSDRFSAERPEGSISTLTIQRTEQRDSAMYRCASRSRDGPNTGELFFGEGSRLTVL.

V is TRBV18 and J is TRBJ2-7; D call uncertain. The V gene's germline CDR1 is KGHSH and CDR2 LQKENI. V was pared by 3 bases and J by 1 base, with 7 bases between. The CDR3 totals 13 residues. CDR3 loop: CASSPKASYEQYF. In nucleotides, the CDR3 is TGTGCCAGCTCACCGAAGGCTTCCTACGAGCAGTACTTC.

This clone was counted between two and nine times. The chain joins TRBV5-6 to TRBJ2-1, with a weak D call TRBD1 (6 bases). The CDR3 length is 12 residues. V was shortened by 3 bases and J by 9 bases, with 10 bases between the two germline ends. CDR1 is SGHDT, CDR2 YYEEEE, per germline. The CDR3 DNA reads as TGTGCCAGCAGCTATCAGGGGTTTGAGCAGTTCTTC. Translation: CASSYQGFEQFF.

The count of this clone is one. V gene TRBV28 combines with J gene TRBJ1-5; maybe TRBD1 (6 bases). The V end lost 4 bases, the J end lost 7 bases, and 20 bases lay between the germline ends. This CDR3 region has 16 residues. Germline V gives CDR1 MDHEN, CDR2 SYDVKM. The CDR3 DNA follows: TGTGCCAGCAGTTCGAACCCCAGGGGCGCAGGGCAGCCCCAGCATTTT. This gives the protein CASSSNPRGAGQPQHF. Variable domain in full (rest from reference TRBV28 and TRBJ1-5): DVKVTQSSRYLVKRTGEKVFLECVQDMDHENMFWYRQDPGLGLRLIYFSYDVKMKEKGDIPEGYSVSREKKERFSLILESASTNQTSMYLCASSSNPRGAGQPQHFGDGTRLSIL.

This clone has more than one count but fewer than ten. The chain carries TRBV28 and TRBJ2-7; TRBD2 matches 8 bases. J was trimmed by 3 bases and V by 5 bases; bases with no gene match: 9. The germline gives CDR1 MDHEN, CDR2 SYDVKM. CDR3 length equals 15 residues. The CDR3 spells CASSPAPGGGYEQYF. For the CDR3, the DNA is TGTGCCAGCAGTCCCGCCCCGGGAGGGGGCTACGAGCAGTACTTC.

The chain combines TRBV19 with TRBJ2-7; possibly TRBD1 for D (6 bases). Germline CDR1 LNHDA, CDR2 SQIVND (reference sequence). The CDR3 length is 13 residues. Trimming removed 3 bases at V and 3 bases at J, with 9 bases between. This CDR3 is CASSMEGGYEQYF. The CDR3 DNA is TGTGCCAGTAGTATGGAAGGGGGCTACGAGCAGTACTTC.

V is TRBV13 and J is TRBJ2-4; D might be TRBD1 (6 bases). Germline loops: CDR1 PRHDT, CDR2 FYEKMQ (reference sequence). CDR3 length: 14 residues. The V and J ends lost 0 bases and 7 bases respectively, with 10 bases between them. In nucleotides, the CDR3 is TGTGCCAGCAGCTTAGGACAGGGCTATAACATTCAGTACTTC. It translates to CASSLGQGYNIQYF.

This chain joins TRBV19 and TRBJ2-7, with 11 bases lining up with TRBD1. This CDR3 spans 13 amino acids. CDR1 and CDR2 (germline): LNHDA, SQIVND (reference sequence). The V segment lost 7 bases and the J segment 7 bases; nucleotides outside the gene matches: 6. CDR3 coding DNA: TGTGCCAGTAAAGGACAGGGGGCAAGAGAGCAGTACTTC. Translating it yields CASKGQGAREQYF.

This CDR3 is CASSPGTGGSYEQYF. The DNA of the CDR3 is TGCGCCAGCAGCCCCGGGACAGGGGGGTCCTACGAGCAGTACTTC. The J gene is TRBJ2-7, the V gene TRBV5-1, with 11 bases matching TRBD1. Germline loops: CDR1 SGHRS, CDR2 YFSETQ. The CDR3 is 15 amino acids. Trimming removed 4 bases from V and 1 base from J; junction bases left unmatched: 4.

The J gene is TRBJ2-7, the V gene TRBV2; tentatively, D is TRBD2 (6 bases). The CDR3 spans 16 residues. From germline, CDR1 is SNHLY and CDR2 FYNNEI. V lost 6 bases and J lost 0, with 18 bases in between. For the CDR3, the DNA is TGTGCCAGCAGCCCCATTTGGGGGGAACTCTCCTACGAGCAGTACTTC. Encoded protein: CASSPIWGELSYEQYF.

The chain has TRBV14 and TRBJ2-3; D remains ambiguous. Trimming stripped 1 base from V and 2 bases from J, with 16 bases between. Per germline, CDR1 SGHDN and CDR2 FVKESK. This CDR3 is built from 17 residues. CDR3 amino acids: CASSQVGLIGYTDTQYF. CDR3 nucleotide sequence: TGTGCCAGCAGCCAAGTTGGCCTCATCGGGTACACAGATACGCAGTATTTT.

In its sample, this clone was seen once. Here the CDR3 DNA reads TGCGCCAGCAGCCAGGAAAGTCGAGGTCAGCCCCAGCATTTT. Translation gives CASSQESRGQPQHF. This chain uses TRBV4-1 with TRBJ1-5; no reliable D call. Trimming pared 3 bases from V and 6 bases from J, leaving 12 bases between. Germline V gene data show CDR1 as MGHRA and CDR2 as YSYEKL. The CDR3 is 14 amino acids.

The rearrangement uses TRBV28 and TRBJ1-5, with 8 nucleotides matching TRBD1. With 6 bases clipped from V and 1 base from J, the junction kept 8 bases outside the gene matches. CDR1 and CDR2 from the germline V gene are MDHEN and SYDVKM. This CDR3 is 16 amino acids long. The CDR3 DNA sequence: TGTGCCAGCAGAGATCGCCAGGGGGCCAGCAATCAGCCCCAGCATTTT. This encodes CASRDRQGASNQPQHF.

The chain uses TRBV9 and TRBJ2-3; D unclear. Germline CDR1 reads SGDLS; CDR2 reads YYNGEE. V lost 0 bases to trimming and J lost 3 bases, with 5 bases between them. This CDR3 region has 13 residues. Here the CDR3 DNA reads TGTGCCAGCAGCGTAGCTAGAACAGATACGCAGTATTTT. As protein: CASSVARTDTQYF.

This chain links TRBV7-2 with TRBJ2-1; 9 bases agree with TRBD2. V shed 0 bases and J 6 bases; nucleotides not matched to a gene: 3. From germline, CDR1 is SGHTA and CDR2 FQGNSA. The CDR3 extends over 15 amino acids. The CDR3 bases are TGTGCCAGCAGCTTAGCGCAACTAGCGGGCAATGAGCAGTTCTTC. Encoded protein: CASSLAQLAGNEQFF.

The CDR3 DNA reads as TGTGCCAGCAGGAAAGACAGGGGGAACACCGGGGAGCTGTTTTTT. This translates into CASRKDRGNTGELFF. This chain uses TRBV6-6 with TRBJ2-2; 8 bases are a match to TRBD1. CDR1 MNHNY and CDR2 SVGAGI come from the germline V gene (reference sequence). The CDR3 covers 15 residues. V trimming: 6 bases; J trimming: 1 base; junction bases outside the gene matches: 4.

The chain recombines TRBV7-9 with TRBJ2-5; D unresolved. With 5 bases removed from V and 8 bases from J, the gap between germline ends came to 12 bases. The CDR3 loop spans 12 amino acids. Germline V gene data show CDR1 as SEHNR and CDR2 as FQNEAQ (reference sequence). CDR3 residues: CASSETAGTQYF. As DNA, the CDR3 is TGTGCCAGCAGCGAGACGGCTGGTACCCAGTACTTC.

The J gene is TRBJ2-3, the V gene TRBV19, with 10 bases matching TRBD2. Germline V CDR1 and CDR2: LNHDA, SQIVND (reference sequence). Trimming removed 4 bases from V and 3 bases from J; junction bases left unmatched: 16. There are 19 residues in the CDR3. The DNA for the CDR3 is TGTGCCAGTAGTAAGGGACTAGCGACGACCAGCGGGATAACAGATACGCAGTATTTT. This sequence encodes CASSKGLATTSGITDTQYF.

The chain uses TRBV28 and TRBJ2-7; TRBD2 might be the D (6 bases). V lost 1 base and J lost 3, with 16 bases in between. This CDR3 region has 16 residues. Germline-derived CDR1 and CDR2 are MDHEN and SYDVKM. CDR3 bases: TGTGCCAGCAGTTTATCTCGGCTAGCGATAGACTACGAGCAGTACTTC. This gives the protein CASSLSRLAIDYEQYF.

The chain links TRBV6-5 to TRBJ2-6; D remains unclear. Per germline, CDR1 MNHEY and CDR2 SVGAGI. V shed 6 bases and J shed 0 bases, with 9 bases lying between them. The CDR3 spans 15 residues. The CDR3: CASRHTSSGANVLTF. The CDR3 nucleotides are TGTGCCAGCAGACATACAAGCTCTGGGGCCAACGTCCTGACTTTC.

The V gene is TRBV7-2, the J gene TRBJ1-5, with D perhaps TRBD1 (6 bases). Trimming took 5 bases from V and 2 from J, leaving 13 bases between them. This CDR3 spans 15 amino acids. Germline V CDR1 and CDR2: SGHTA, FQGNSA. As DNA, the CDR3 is TGTGCCAGCAGCCCAGGGGCGGGTGGCAATCAGCCCCAGCATTTT. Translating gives CASSPGAGGNQPQHF.

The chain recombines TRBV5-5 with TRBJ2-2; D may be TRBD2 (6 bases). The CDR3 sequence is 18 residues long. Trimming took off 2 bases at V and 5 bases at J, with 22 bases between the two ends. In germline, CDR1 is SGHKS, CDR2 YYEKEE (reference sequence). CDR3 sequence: CASSLGLRVLRGTGELFF. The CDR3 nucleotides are TGTGCCAGCAGCTTAGGTTTGCGGGTCCTTCGGGGGACCGGGGAGCTGTTTTTT.